This TCR beta chain was retrieved from a study of somatic mutations in cytotoxic T cells in rheumatoid arthritis. Points from the study as a whole: CD8+ clonality increased with age in rheumatoid arthritis patients but not in healthy controls. The targets (antigens) of the expanded CD8+ clones were not known.

The CDR3 extends over 17 amino acids. Germline V gives CDR1 MNHNS, CDR2 SASEGT. The J segment lost 1 base and the V segment lost 2 bases, leaving 8 bases of the junction unmatched. The protocol was immunoSEQ multiplex PCR, while the TCRdb copy is restricted to in-frame clones and leaves out a portion. The data contain several thousand clones, roughly 80% of them singletons. Of note for this clone: The antigen remains undetermined.

The sequenced sample was CD8+ T cells sorted from blood. The sequence came from an adult with rheumatoid arthritis. This chain joins TRBV6-1 and TRBJ1-1; 9 bases are a match to TRBD1. For the CDR3, the DNA is TGTGCCAGCAGTGAATCTGTTGGGACAGGGTGGAACACTGAAGCTTTCTTT. Its translation: CASSESVGTGWNTEAFF.